What follows describes a single T cell receptor beta chain. This sample is drawn from a study of cytotoxic CD8 clonotypes in ibrutinib-treated CLL. The protocol was immunoSEQ multiplex PCR, while the TCRdb copy is restricted to in-frame clones and leaves out a portion. This repertoire shows roughly 18,000 clones, approximately 81% found once; its top ten account for 5.5% to 6%. This specimen was PBMCs, taken before ibrutinib treatment. The source of this sequence is a human donor with chronic lymphocytic leukemia.

The CDR3 reads CASSMGGSSYEQYF. The CDR3 region has the DNA TGTGCCAGTAGTATGGGGGGCAGCTCCTACGAGCAGTACTTC. The chain uses TRBV19 and TRBJ2-7, with D possibly called TRBD1 or TRBD2 (6 bases each). The CDR3 sequence is 14 residues long. V lost 3 bases to trimming and J lost 0 bases, with 9 bases between them. Germline V gives CDR1 LNHDA, CDR2 SQIVND (reference sequence).